The 30 T cell receptor beta chains given below trace back to one sample, sequenced in a study of T cells in Graves' hyperthyroidism and ophthalmopathy. TCR beta CDR3 regions were amplified from RNA. The primer set for the first-round RT-PCR of the TCR CDR3 was HTBI. Each CDR3 protein is one row after TCRdb ran MiXCR on the multiplex PCR reads. Of approximately 630,000 distinct CDR3 sequences listed, about 16% are singletons. What was sequenced was blood. The receptors derive from a woman in her twenties or thirties with Graves' hyperthyroidism.

The CDR3 protein is CASSYSVMNTEAFF. CDR3 DNA sequence: TGTGCCAGCAGTTACTCGGTGATGAACACTGAAGCTTTCTTT. The chain uses TRBV6-2 or TRBV6-3 and TRBJ1-1; D gene uncertain. The CDR3 is made up of 14 amino acids. CDR1 is MNHEY and CDR2 is SVGEGT in the germline V gene. V was trimmed by 0 bases and J by 0 bases, leaving 5 bases between them.

This clonotype has a count of ten or more. The chain recombines TRBV3-1 with TRBJ1-2, with D possibly matching TRBD1 (6 bases). The CDR3 is 14 amino acids. V was cut by 1 base and J by 8 bases, with 14 bases left in between. Germline V gives CDR1 LGHDT, CDR2 YNNKEL (reference sequence). CDR3 sequence: CASSQGAHREGYTF. The CDR3 coding sequence is TGTGCCAGCAGCCAAGGAGCCCACAGGGAGGGCTACACCTTC.

This clonotype was picked up many times. V is TRBV13 and J is TRBJ2-6; no clear D gene. This CDR3 spans 15 amino acids. Trimming took off 0 bases at V and 1 base at J, with 4 bases between the two ends. CDR1 is PRHDT, CDR2 FYEKMQ, per germline (reference sequence). The CDR3 sequence: CASSLGHSGANVLTF. CDR3 DNA: TGTGCCAGCAGCTTAGGTCATTCTGGGGCCAACGTCCTGACTTTC.

This clonotype was recorded at least ten times. The rearrangement uses TRBV2 and TRBJ2-2; D unclear. Trimming took off 6 bases at V and 0 bases at J, with 11 bases between the two ends. This CDR3 is built from 15 residues. In germline, CDR1 is SNHLY, CDR2 FYNNEI. CDR3 loop: CASRVGLANTGELFF. CDR3 DNA sequence: TGTGCCAGCAGAGTTGGGCTGGCGAACACCGGGGAGCTGTTTTTT.

The table lists this clonotype with many counts. CDR3: CASSPLRYNEQFF. The CDR3 region has the DNA TGTGCCAGCAGTCCCTTGCGATACAATGAGCAGTTCTTC. The rearrangement links TRBV11-3 to TRBJ2-1, with unresolved D. This CDR3 contains 13 residues. Per germline, CDR1 SGHNT and CDR2 YENEEA. Trimming left V 6 bases short and J 4 bases short, with 10 bases between. The full variable domain, rest sourced from reference TRBV11-3 and TRBJ2-1, is EAGVVQSPRYKIIEKKQPVAFWCNPISGHNTLYWYLQNLGQGPELLIRYENEEAVDDSQLPKDRFSAERLKGVDSTLKIQPAELGDSAVYLCASSPLRYNEQFFGPGTRLTVL.

This clonotype was picked up a small number of times. The CDR3 ends on some other residue instead of the conserved phenylalanine or tryptophan, so this is likely a read error. The V call is TRBV12-3 or TRBV12-4, the J call TRBJ1-6, with 8 bases lining up with TRBD1. There are 17 residues in the CDR3. Losses at the gene ends were 4 bases for V and 2 bases for J; bases not matched to a gene: 7. CDR3 protein: CASSSRTGLPYNSPLHL. CDR3 bases: TGTGCCAGCAGTTCGAGGACAGGGTTGCCCTATAATTCACCCCTCCACCTT.

The chain employs TRBV24-1 and TRBJ2-2; D gene unclear. The CDR3 runs to 15 residues. V lost 5 bases to trimming and J lost 1 base, with 10 bases between them. Germline CDR1 and CDR2: KGHDR and SFDVKD. CDR3 DNA: TGTGCCACCAGTGCTACAAACAGGAACACCGGGGAGCTGTTTTTT. Translation: CATSATNRNTGELFF.

This clonotype was detected a few times. The chain is built from TRBV29-1 and TRBJ2-3; tentative D call: TRBD2 (6 bases). Trimming took 5 bases from V and 4 from J, leaving 13 bases between them. The germline V gene encodes CDR1 SQVTM and CDR2 ANQGSEA. The CDR3 has 13 residues. CDR3 bases: TGCAGCGTTTCGACTAGGGTTGCAGATACGCAGTATTTT. Amino acids: CSVSTRVADTQYF.

The CDR3 nucleotides read TGTGCCAGCAGTTTGTCGGACCACTATGGCTACACCTTC. This translates into CASSLSDHYGYTF. The V and J genes are TRBV28 and TRBJ1-2, with no clear D. This CDR3 region has 13 residues. Trimming pared 3 bases from V and 3 bases from J, leaving 8 bases between. Germline loops: CDR1 MDHEN, CDR2 SYDVKM.

This clonotype was counted ten times or more. This sequence joins TRBV5-6 and TRBJ1-2, with D uncertain. Trimming took off 5 bases at V and 5 bases at J, with 22 bases between the two ends. CDR3 length equals 16 residues. The germline V gene encodes CDR1 SGHDT and CDR2 YYEEEE. This chain's CDR3 is CASRAAREYGEYGYTF. Here the CDR3 DNA reads TGTGCCAGCAGGGCTGCACGGGAATATGGGGAGTATGGCTACACCTTC.

This chain joins TRBV19 and TRBJ2-7; 9 nucleotides match TRBD1. The length of the CDR3 is 16 residues. V shed 9 bases and J 3 bases; nucleotides not matched to a gene: 15. CDR1 LNHDA and CDR2 SQIVND come from the germline V gene (reference sequence). The CDR3 is CASSAFPGQGVYEQYF. DNA of the CDR3: TGTGCCAGCTCAGCCTTTCCGGGACAGGGCGTCTACGAGCAGTACTTC.

This clonotype was detected only a few times. The chain carries TRBV18 and TRBJ2-3; 10 bases line up with TRBD2. V lost 4 bases and J lost 2; bases outside the gene matches: 9. The CDR3 contains 17 residues. The germline gives CDR1 KGHSH, CDR2 LQKENI. CDR3 protein: CASSQGQLAGPTDTQYF. In DNA, the CDR3 is TGTGCCAGCTCACAAGGACAACTAGCGGGACCCACAGATACGCAGTATTTT.

This clonotype was found a few times. The genes are TRBV20-1 and TRBJ2-2, with 11 bases that match TRBD2. The V and J ends lost 4 bases and 0 bases, in that order; junction bases with no gene match: 4. Germline-derived CDR1 and CDR2 are DFQATT and SNEGSKA (reference sequence). The CDR3 sequence is 16 residues long. This CDR3 is CSAKLAGVTNTGELFF. Written as DNA, the CDR3 is TGCAGTGCTAAACTAGCGGGAGTTACGAACACCGGGGAGCTGTTTTTT.

This clonotype was found many times. The chain couples TRBV10-3 to TRBJ2-3, with D possibly being TRBD2 (5 bases). CDR1 ENHRY and CDR2 SYGVKD come from the germline V gene. Deletions cut 8 bases from V and 5 bases from J, with 11 bases between. The CDR3 runs 12 residues. DNA of the CDR3: TGTGCCATCCAACGGGATGGAGATACGCAGTATTTT. It yields the protein CAIQRDGDTQYF.

A few counts support this clonotype. A clone one base away is much larger, so this may be a read error. The V call is TRBV20-1, the J call TRBJ2-7; 10 bases are a match to TRBD1. V shed 4 bases and J 0 bases; nucleotides not matched to a gene: 3. This CDR3 has 14 amino acids. Germline V lookup: CDR1 DFQATT, CDR2 SNEGSKA (reference sequence). In DNA, the CDR3 is TGCAGTGCTAAGGGGGACAGGGGCTCCTACGAGCAGTACTTC. Its translation: CSAKGDRGSYEQYF.

The chain uses TRBV30 and TRBJ2-7; 15 bases map to TRBD2. The V segment lost 5 bases and the J segment 3 bases; nucleotides outside the gene matches: 5. The CDR3 runs to 15 residues. Germline CDR1 GTSNPN, CDR2 SVGIG (reference sequence). The CDR3 loop reads CAWEGTSGRSYEQYF. CDR3 bases: TGTGCCTGGGAAGGGACTAGCGGGAGGAGCTACGAGCAGTACTTC.

This sequence joins TRBV7-2 and TRBJ2-5; 8 bases align to TRBD2. The CDR3 runs to 14 residues. Germline lookup yields CDR1 SGHTA and CDR2 FQGNSA. V dropped 5 bases and J dropped 5; count of bases not matched to a gene: 7. The CDR3 sequence is CASSALAGSETQYF. CDR3 nucleotide sequence: TGTGCCAGCAGCGCCCTAGCGGGCAGCGAGACCCAGTACTTC.

The sample holds many counts of this clonotype. The chain combines TRBV6-1 with TRBJ2-7; 8 nucleotides match TRBD1. The CDR3 loop spans 14 amino acids. V lost 6 bases and J lost 3; bases outside the gene matches: 7. Germline V gene lookup returns CDR1 MNHNS and CDR2 SASEGT. The CDR3 protein is CASSDRGSRYEQYF. DNA of the CDR3: TGTGCCAGCAGCGACAGGGGATCGCGCTACGAGCAGTACTTC.

The chain uses TRBV5-1 and TRBJ2-1, with a tentative D call TRBD1 (5 bases). Germline-derived CDR1 and CDR2 are SGHRS and YFSETQ. V lost 2 bases to trimming and J lost 0 bases, with 18 bases between them. The CDR3 consists of 18 residues. The CDR3 here is CASSFGAKTDSSYNEQFF. The DNA of the CDR3 is TGCGCCAGCAGCTTTGGTGCTAAGACTGACAGCTCCTACAATGAGCAGTTCTTC.

This clonotype was detected only a few times. V usage is TRBV12-3 or TRBV12-4 and J usage is TRBJ2-5; the D gene is possibly TRBD2 (6 bases). V was trimmed by 2 bases and J by 5 bases, leaving 12 bases between them. This CDR3 region has 14 residues. CDR3 bases: TGTGCCAGCAGTTTAAGGCGGGGAAGGGAGACCCAGTACTTC. Amino acids: CASSLRRGRETQYF.

This chain joins TRBV9 and TRBJ2-2; D remains ambiguous. V was cut by 0 bases and J by 7 bases, with 4 bases left in between. The CDR3 consists of 12 residues. CDR1 and CDR2 from the germline V gene are SGDLS and YYNGEE. CDR3 protein: CASSVVDGELFF. CDR3 sequence (DNA): TGTGCCAGCAGCGTAGTGGACGGGGAGCTGTTTTTT.

This chain links TRBV9 with TRBJ1-5; no definite D call. Germline V gene sequence: CDR1 SGDLS, CDR2 YYNGEE. CDR3 length: 12 residues. Trimming removed 0 bases at V and 6 bases at J, with 4 bases between. CDR3 sequence reads: CASSVGFQPQHF. Written as DNA, the CDR3 is TGTGCCAGCAGCGTAGGGTTTCAGCCCCAGCATTTT.

Ten or more counts support this clonotype. The chain couples TRBV29-1 to TRBJ2-5; 7 nucleotides match TRBD1. The germline V gene has CDR1 SQVTM and CDR2 ANQGSEA. V trimming: 3 bases; J trimming: 5 bases; junction bases outside the gene matches: 6. This CDR3 comprises 13 residues. The CDR3 loop reads CSVDRGRLETQYF. The CDR3 DNA sequence: TGCAGCGTTGATAGGGGGCGGTTGGAGACCCAGTACTTC.

This clonotype was observed at least ten times. The chain joins TRBV2 to TRBJ1-1; D uncertain. Germline V gene data show CDR1 as SNHLY and CDR2 as FYNNEI. The CDR3 is made up of 13 amino acids. V was shortened by 4 bases and J by 4 bases, with 10 bases between the two germline ends. The CDR3 DNA follows: TGTGCCAGCAGTGTAACGTGGGGCACTGAAGCTTTCTTT. Translation gives CASSVTWGTEAFF.

This rearrangement joins TRBV7-2 to TRBJ1-5, with 9 bases aligning to TRBD1. V shed 6 bases and J 5 bases; nucleotides not matched to a gene: 8. This CDR3 region has 15 residues. Germline lookup yields CDR1 SGHTA and CDR2 FQGNSA. DNA of the CDR3: TGTGCCAGCAGAGCGGGACAGGGAAGAGATCAGCCCCAGCATTTT. Translation gives CASRAGQGRDQPQHF.

This chain connects TRBV10-2 to TRBJ2-3, with D hard to call. The CDR3 runs to 14 residues. The germline V gene encodes CDR1 WSHSY and CDR2 SAAADI. V lost 4 bases to trimming and J lost 5 bases, with 13 bases between them. CDR3 region: CASSVSSRRDTQYF. As DNA, the CDR3 is TGCGCCAGCAGTGTATCTAGTCGAAGAGATACGCAGTATTTT.

This clonotype was counted only a few times. A read error may account for a junction end that differs from germline. The chain carries TRBV20-1 and TRBJ2-1; D tentatively fits TRBD1 or TRBD2 (5 bases each). Germline-derived CDR1 and CDR2 are DFQATT and SNEGSKA (reference sequence). This CDR3 spans 16 amino acids. The CDR3 bases are TGCAGTGCCGATCAGGGTGGGAGTTCTACCTACAATGAACAGTTCTTC. Amino acid sequence: CSADQGGSSTYNEQFF.

This clonotype was seen repeatedly, ten times or more. The V gene is TRBV3-1, the J gene TRBJ2-2; D unclear. This CDR3 is 15 amino acids long. Trimming cost V 4 bases and J 0 bases, with 9 bases left between them. Germline CDR1 and CDR2: LGHDT and YNNKEL (reference sequence). The CDR3 sequence is CASSPRRANTGELFF. CDR3 bases: TGTGCCAGCAGCCCCCGTAGGGCGAACACCGGGGAGCTGTTTTTT.

In its sample, this clonotype was seen a few times. The junction departs from germline at one end; a sequencing error may be responsible. The J gene is TRBJ2-1, the V gene TRBV6-1; the D is unclear. Germline values: CDR1 MNHNS, CDR2 SASEGT. The CDR3 consists of 15 residues. The CDR3 bases are TGTGCCAGCGCCCTGCACGTCAGCTCCTACGATGAGCAGTTCTTC. It yields the protein CASALHVSSYDEQFF.

Ten or more counts support this clonotype. The chain couples TRBV27 to TRBJ2-1; TRBD2 matches at 13 bases. Germline V gene data show CDR1 as MNHEY and CDR2 as SMNVEV (reference sequence). The J segment lost 6 bases and the V segment lost 5 bases, leaving 4 bases of the junction unmatched. The CDR3 consists of 15 residues. For the CDR3, the DNA is TGTGCCAGCAGTACCCGACTAGCGGGAGGCAATGAGCAGTTCTTC. Its translation is CASSTRLAGGNEQFF.